The 16 T cell receptor beta chains below come from one sample, sequenced in a study of technical replicates of blood from a few donors. Some clones are missing from TCRdb's copy, which holds only in-frame ones; the method was immunoSEQ multiplex PCR. The repertoire consists of more than 75,000 clones, with 95% to 96% occurring once and the leading ten covering 0.37%. The sequenced sample consisted of T cells isolated from PBMCs. The receptors were gathered from a human donor in good health.

V gene TRBV28 combines with J gene TRBJ1-3, with TRBD1 matching 7 bases. The junction had 4 bases not matched to a gene; V was cut back by 3 bases and J by 2 bases. The CDR3 is made up of 15 amino acids. Germline values: CDR1 MDHEN, CDR2 SYDVKM. The DNA of the CDR3 is TGTGCCAGCAGTTTCGTACAGGGGACTGGAAACACCATATATTTT. Residues: CASSFVQGTGNTIYF.

The count of this clone is one. CDR3 region: CASSYGEGGYTF. The DNA of the CDR3 is TGTGCCAGCAGTTACGGTGAGGGAGGCTACACCTTC. This rearrangement joins TRBV6-5 to TRBJ1-2; D is ambiguous. Germline lookup yields CDR1 MNHEY and CDR2 SVGAGI. This CDR3 spans 12 amino acids. Trimming stripped 2 bases from V and 8 bases from J, with 9 bases between.

The chain joins TRBV18 to TRBJ1-1, with D possibly matching TRBD1 (6 bases). Germline CDR1 KGHSH, CDR2 LQKENI. V lost 1 base to trimming and J lost 2 bases, with 11 bases between them. CDR3 length: 15 amino acids. The CDR3 DNA is TGTGCCAGCTCACCACTTGGACAGTTTAACACTGAAGCTTTCTTT. Its translation is CASSPLGQFNTEAFF.

This chain uses TRBV5-1 with TRBJ2-2; unclear D gene. The V end lost 1 base, the J end lost 7 bases, and 8 bases lay between the germline ends. This CDR3 is 13 amino acids long. The germline V gene has CDR1 SGHRS and CDR2 YFSETQ. The CDR3 loop is CASSLPRSGELFF. The CDR3 DNA follows: TGCGCCAGCAGCTTGCCTAGGAGCGGGGAGCTGTTTTTT.

V usage is TRBV4-1 and J usage is TRBJ2-7; D might be TRBD2 (6 bases). The germline V and J ends were trimmed by 0 bases and 4 bases, with 16 bases remaining between them. This CDR3 has 16 amino acids. In germline, CDR1 is MGHRA, CDR2 YSYEKL. This chain's CDR3 is CASSQESGPNHYEQYF. Written as DNA, the CDR3 is TGCGCCAGCAGCCAAGAGAGCGGGCCAAACCATTACGAGCAGTACTTC.

The chain links TRBV4-3 to TRBJ2-2; perhaps TRBD2 as D (5 bases). The CDR3 sequence is 15 residues long. CDR1 and CDR2 from the germline V gene are LGHNA and YSLEER. Between the trimmed V and J ends, which lost 0 bases and 4 bases, there was a span of 9 bases. The CDR3 region has the DNA TGCGCCAGCAGCCAAGAACAGAGGGCCACCGGGGAGCTGTTTTTT. Its translation is CASSQEQRATGELFF.

This chain links TRBV18 with TRBJ2-7; tentatively, D is TRBD2 (10 bases). Trimming took off 6 bases at V and 2 bases at J, with 20 bases between the two ends. In germline, CDR1 is KGHSH, CDR2 LQKENI. The CDR3 consists of 16 residues. The CDR3 DNA sequence: TGTGCCAGCTCCCAACTAGCGGGGACAGGGACCTACGAGCAGTACTTC. Its translation: CASSQLAGTGTYEQYF. The full variable domain, with the rest looked up from reference TRBV18 and TRBJ2-7, is NAGVMQNPRHLVRRRGQEARLRCSPMKGHSHVYWYRQLPEEGLKFMVYLQKENIIDESGMPKERFSAEFPKEGPSILRIQQVVRGDSAAYFCASSQLAGTGTYEQYFGPGTRLTVT.

The chain uses TRBV27 and TRBJ1-2; tentative D call: TRBD1 (6 bases). Trimming shortened V by 2 bases and J by 5 bases, and 12 bases separated the two germline ends. The CDR3 length is 14 residues. Germline lookup yields CDR1 MNHEY and CDR2 SMNVEV (reference sequence). The CDR3 bases are TGTGCCAGCAGTTTACCCTCAGGGGTATATGGCTACACCTTC. Protein sequence: CASSLPSGVYGYTF.

V usage is TRBV18 and J usage is TRBJ1-5; TRBD1 agrees at 7 bases. Losses at the gene ends were 4 bases for V and 2 bases for J; bases not matched to a gene: 14. Germline lookup yields CDR1 KGHSH and CDR2 LQKENI. The CDR3 runs to 18 residues. The CDR3 is CASSRQGMRLEGNQPQHF. For the CDR3, the DNA is TGTGCCAGCTCACGACAGGGTATGAGGTTGGAAGGCAATCAGCCCCAGCATTTT.

The chain recombines TRBV6-1 with TRBJ1-1; D is ambiguous. Germline CDR1 and CDR2: MNHNS and SASEGT. This CDR3 has 9 residues. The V and J ends lost 8 bases and 11 bases respectively, with 9 bases between them. Here the CDR3 DNA reads TGTGCCAGCTCTTATATGGCTTTCTTT. It is translated as CASSYMAFF.

V and J are TRBV25-1 and TRBJ1-1; 11 bases are a match to TRBD1. The CDR3 runs 14 residues. Germline V gene sequence: CDR1 MGHDK, CDR2 SYGVNS. With V trimmed by 6 bases and J by 4 bases, 4 bases remained unmatched. The CDR3: CASRRTGGFTEAFF. CDR3 DNA sequence: TGTGCCAGCAGGAGGACAGGGGGCTTCACTGAAGCTTTCTTT.

Only one count was recorded for this clone. V is TRBV7-9 and J is TRBJ1-1; D uncertain. CDR1 is SEHNR and CDR2 is FQNEAQ in the germline V gene (reference sequence). V shed 1 base and J shed 4 bases, with 10 bases lying between them. The CDR3 spans 14 residues. The CDR3 protein is CASSLVEGITEAFF. CDR3 DNA sequence: TGTGCCAGCAGCTTAGTTGAGGGAATCACTGAAGCTTTCTTT.

V gene TRBV10-1 combines with J gene TRBJ2-7, with 11 positions matching TRBD2. V shed 4 bases and J 1 base; nucleotides not matched to a gene: 3. This CDR3 region has 15 residues. Looked up from germline, CDR1 is WNHNN and CDR2 is SYGVQD (reference sequence). The DNA of the CDR3 is TGCGCCAGCAGTGGGGGGACTAGCGGTTCCTACGAGCAGTACTTC. Encoded protein: CASSGGTSGSYEQYF.

This chain uses TRBV5-1 with TRBJ2-1; the match to TRBD1 covers 10 bases. The CDR3 runs 16 residues. In germline, CDR1 is SGHRS, CDR2 YFSETQ. V lost 4 bases, J lost 3 bases, and 7 bases stayed unmatched. In nucleotides, the CDR3 is TGCGCCAGCAGCCTAGGGGGGACAGGGGTCTACAATGAGCAGTTCTTC. It translates to CASSLGGTGVYNEQFF. The variable domain in full, with the rest retrieved from reference TRBV5-1 and TRBJ2-1, is KAGVTQTPRYLIKTRGQQVTLSCSPISGHRSVSWYQQTPGQGLQFLFEYFSETQRNKGNFPGRFSGRQFSNSRSEMNVSTLELGDSALYLCASSLGGTGVYNEQFFGPGTRLTVL.

The CDR3 sequence is CASSLLGLAGGGNEQFF. CDR3 bases: TGTGCCAGCAGTTTGCTTGGACTAGCGGGAGGAGGGAATGAGCAGTTCTTC. This chain links TRBV28 with TRBJ2-1; 14 bases fit TRBD2. The CDR3 spans 17 residues. Germline CDR1 is MDHEN and CDR2 is SYDVKM. V lost 3 bases and J lost 7; bases outside the gene matches: 8.

This chain connects TRBV9 to TRBJ2-3; 8 nucleotides agree with TRBD2. The germline gives CDR1 SGDLS, CDR2 YYNGEE. V dropped 3 bases and J dropped 4; count of bases not matched to a gene: 7. This CDR3 spans 15 amino acids. Written as DNA, the CDR3 is TGTGCCAGCAGCGCGAGCGGGAGTAGGCCAGATACGCAGTATTTT. Translation: CASSASGSRPDTQYF.